A single T cell receptor (beta chain) is shown here with its context. Its antigen is unknown. This entry is derived from a study of monozygotic twins with inflammatory bowel disease. Donors each gave around 2.5 ml of blood. With no T cell sorting beforehand, total RNA was isolated from whole blood. Study results and limitations: The analysis yielded no support for one strong signal or clonotype associated with IBD. Since immunosuppressive treatments differed, patient repertoires may have gained added variability.

TCRdb re-called the 5' RACE reads and gives one entry per CDR3 protein, without DNA. The sample totals fewer than 450,000 distinct CDR3 sequences. CDR1 and CDR2 from the germline V gene are MNHNY and SVGAGI (reference sequence). CDR3 length equals 14 residues. The source material was blood. This clonotype was sampled from a human donor with ulcerative colitis or Crohn's disease, or a healthy co-twin of an affected twin (not recorded which). The V and J genes are TRBV6-6 and TRBJ1-5; the TCRdb D gene call, TRBD1, has no DNA to confirm it. CDR3 sequence reads: CASSLTGYNQPQHF.